The 17 T cell receptor beta chains listed next were all sequenced from one sample in a study of T cells after yellow fever vaccination. TCRdb re-called the 5' RACE reads with MiXCR, one entry per CDR3 protein. The sample holds about 330,000 distinct CDR3 sequences, roughly 8% seen once. The source material was PBMCs, sampled about 41 days after the first yellow fever vaccination. These receptor sequences come from a man between 18 and 35 years old who received the YFV17D yellow fever vaccine.

This clonotype was observed a handful of times. V gene TRBV2 combines with J gene TRBJ2-6; D uncertain. With 7 bases removed from V and 1 base from J, the gap between germline ends came to 8 bases. CDR1 is SNHLY and CDR2 is FYNNEI in the germline V gene. The CDR3 length is 14 residues. The CDR3 here is CASIALSGANVLTF. CDR3 sequence (DNA): TGTGCCAGCATTGCGTTATCTGGGGCCAACGTCCTGACTTTC.

This clonotype came up many times. The V gene is TRBV5-5, the J gene TRBJ1-4; a weak D match, TRBD1 (6 bases). Germline V gene data show CDR1 as SGHKS and CDR2 as YYEKEE (reference sequence). The CDR3 is 15 residues long. Trimming cost V 0 bases and J 8 bases, with 14 bases left between them. CDR3 sequence (DNA): TGTGCCAGCAGCTTGGCTTACCTCCAGGGGGAAAAACTGTTTTTT. It is translated as CASSLAYLQGEKLFF.

This clonotype appeared a few times. This chain joins TRBV5-1 and TRBJ2-1; 7 bases map to TRBD1. The germline V gene has CDR1 SGHRS and CDR2 YFSETQ. CDR3 size: 14 residues. V gave up 4 bases and J gave up 4 bases; unmatched junction bases: 5. CDR3 loop: CASSPDRLYNEQFF. The CDR3 DNA reads as TGCGCCAGCAGCCCGGACAGGCTATACAATGAGCAGTTCTTC.

To note about this clonotype: A read error may produce the germline difference seen at one junction end. The V and J genes are TRBV4-1 and TRBJ2-7, with 8 bases that match TRBD1. The CDR3 has 15 amino acids. From germline, CDR1 is MGHRA and CDR2 YSYEKL. The CDR3 nucleotides read TGCGCCAGCAGCCAAGCGGCAGGGGGCTCCAACGAGCAGTACTTC. As protein: CASSQAAGGSNEQYF.

This clonotype was recorded at least ten times. The chain links TRBV20-1 to TRBJ1-5, with unresolved D. The CDR3 contains 12 residues. The germline gives CDR1 DFQATT, CDR2 SNEGSKA (reference sequence). With 2 bases removed from V and 1 base from J, the gap between germline ends came to 3 bases. This chain's CDR3 is CSARYSNQPQHF. The CDR3 DNA is TGCAGTGCTAGATACAGCAATCAGCCCCAGCATTTT.

This clonotype came up a few times. The V call is TRBV5-4, the J call TRBJ1-1; D is uncertain. This CDR3 is 15 amino acids long. V was pared by 4 bases and J by 1 base, with 14 bases between. Germline assignment: CDR1 SGHNT and CDR2 YYREEE (reference sequence). This CDR3 reads CASSTRPAPNTEAFF. The CDR3, as DNA: TGTGCCAGCAGCACTAGACCGGCCCCGAACACTGAAGCTTTCTTT.

This clonotype was detected ten times or more. V and J are TRBV12-3 or TRBV12-4 and TRBJ1-2; D remains unclear. The V end lost 8 bases, the J end lost 7 bases, and 17 bases lay between the germline ends. The CDR3 loop spans 13 amino acids. CDR3 in DNA: TGTGCCAGCTCGGCAGGCTGGAGCGGTGGCTACACCTTC. It specifies CASSAGWSGGYTF.

This chain links TRBV28 with TRBJ2-7; 10 bases align to TRBD1. Germline V gene lookup returns CDR1 MDHEN and CDR2 SYDVKM. Trimming cost V 2 bases and J 5 bases; bases outside gene matches: 12. The CDR3 length is 17 residues. This CDR3 is CASSLSIRTGGLHEQYV. DNA of the CDR3: TGTGCCAGCAGTTTAAGTATCAGGACAGGGGGACTCCACGAGCAGTACGTC.

This clonotype was observed a handful of times. The V call is TRBV11-2, the J call TRBJ1-6, with D uncertain. Germline assignment: CDR1 SGHAT and CDR2 FQNNGV. The CDR3 extends over 16 amino acids. Trimming removed 5 bases at V and 2 bases at J, with 13 bases between. In DNA, the CDR3 is TGTGCCAGCAGCCCGGCCGGGAGGCCCTATAATTCACCCCTCCACTTT. It yields the protein CASSPAGRPYNSPLHF.

This clonotype appeared a few times. The genes are TRBV12-3 or TRBV12-4 and TRBJ2-3, with D possibly matching TRBD2 (7 bases). The CDR3 runs to 15 residues. V gave up 8 bases and J gave up 2 bases, with 17 bases separating them. The CDR3 spells CASLPWGGPTDTQYF. CDR3 bases: TGTGCCAGCCTTCCCTGGGGGGGCCCCACAGATACGCAGTATTTT.

This chain uses TRBV5-6 with TRBJ1-2, with 8 bases aligning to TRBD1. J gave up 7 bases and V 5 bases, and 10 bases lay outside the gene matches. The CDR3 contains 14 residues. Germline V CDR1 and CDR2: SGHDT, YYEEEE. The CDR3 loop is CASRSRQGSGGYTF. Written as DNA, the CDR3 is TGTGCCAGCAGATCTCGACAGGGGAGTGGTGGCTACACCTTC.

The sample holds many counts of this clonotype. This chain uses TRBV5-1 with TRBJ1-1, with D unresolved. The germline V gene has CDR1 SGHRS and CDR2 YFSETQ. Trimming shortened V by 0 bases and J by 5 bases, and 5 bases separated the two germline ends. The CDR3 is 12 amino acids. The CDR3 bases are TGCGCCAGCAGCTTGGGGTGGACTGAAGCTTTCTTT. As protein: CASSLGWTEAFF.

The chain uses TRBV7-9 and TRBJ1-6; no clear D gene. CDR1 is SEHNR, CDR2 FQNEAQ, per germline (reference sequence). This CDR3 has 14 residues. V was clipped by 5 bases and J by 14 bases, with 19 bases between them. The DNA of the CDR3 is TGTGCCAGCAGCCCGAGCCGGGGAAAATTAGCCCTCCACTTT. Protein: CASSPSRGKLALHF.

This chain links TRBV28 with TRBJ2-3; D may be TRBD1 or TRBD2 (6 bases each). V dropped 1 base and J dropped 6 bases, with 20 bases sitting between them. The CDR3 length is 17 residues. Germline lookup yields CDR1 MDHEN and CDR2 SYDVKM. CDR3 residues: CASSLYSGAGSIDTQYF. The CDR3, as DNA: TGTGCCAGCAGTTTATATTCGGGGGCGGGGAGTATCGATACGCAGTATTTT.

The chain carries TRBV5-1 and TRBJ2-7; D might be TRBD2 (5 bases). V was trimmed by 1 base and J by 6 bases, leaving 17 bases between them. The CDR3 contains 15 residues. Per the germline V gene, CDR1 is SGHRS and CDR2 is YFSETQ. This CDR3 reads CASSLMAGGLGEQYF. For the CDR3, the DNA is TGCGCCAGCAGCTTGATGGCGGGTGGGTTGGGCGAGCAGTACTTC.

This clonotype was counted between two and nine times. The gene calls are TRBV7-2 and TRBJ2-1; D is perhaps TRBD2 (5 bases). The CDR3 contains 13 residues. Looked up from germline, CDR1 is SGHTA and CDR2 is FQGNSA. The V end was cut by 5 bases, the J end by 6 bases, with 11 bases between. CDR3 nucleotides: TGTGCCAGCAGCAGCGGCAGACCCAATGAGCAGTTCTTC. This translates into CASSSGRPNEQFF.

This clonotype came up a few times. The rearrangement uses TRBV7-3 and TRBJ1-3; no definite D call. The V end lost 5 bases, the J end lost 0 bases, and 14 bases lay between the germline ends. Per germline, CDR1 SGHTA and CDR2 FQGTGA. This CDR3 region has 16 residues. CDR3 in DNA: TGTGCCAGCAGCGCGGGAAGCCTCACCTCTGGAAACACCATATATTTT. Translation gives CASSAGSLTSGNTIYF.